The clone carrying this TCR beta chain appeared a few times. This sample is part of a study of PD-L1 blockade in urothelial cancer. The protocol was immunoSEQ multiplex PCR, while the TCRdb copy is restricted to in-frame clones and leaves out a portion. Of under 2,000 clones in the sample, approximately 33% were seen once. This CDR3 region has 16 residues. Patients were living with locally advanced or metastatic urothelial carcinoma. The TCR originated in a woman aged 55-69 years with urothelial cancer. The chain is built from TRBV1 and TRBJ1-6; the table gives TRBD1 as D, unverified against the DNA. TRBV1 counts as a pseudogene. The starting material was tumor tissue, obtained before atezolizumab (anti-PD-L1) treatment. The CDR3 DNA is TGCGCCAGCAACCTCATAGCACAGGGGAATAATTCACCCCTCCACTTT. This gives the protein CASNLIAQGNNSPLHF.